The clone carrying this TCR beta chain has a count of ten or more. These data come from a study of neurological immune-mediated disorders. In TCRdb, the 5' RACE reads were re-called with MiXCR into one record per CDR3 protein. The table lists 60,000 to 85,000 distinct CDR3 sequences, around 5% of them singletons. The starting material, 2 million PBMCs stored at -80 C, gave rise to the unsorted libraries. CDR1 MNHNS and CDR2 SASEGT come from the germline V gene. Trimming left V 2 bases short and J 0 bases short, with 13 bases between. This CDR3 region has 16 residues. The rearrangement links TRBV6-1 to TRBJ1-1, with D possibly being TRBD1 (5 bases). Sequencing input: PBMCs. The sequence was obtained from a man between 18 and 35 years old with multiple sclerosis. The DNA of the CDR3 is TGTGCCAGCAGTGAACTTGGCGGGACCTTGAACACTGAAGCTTTCTTT. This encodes CASSELGGTLNTEAFF.